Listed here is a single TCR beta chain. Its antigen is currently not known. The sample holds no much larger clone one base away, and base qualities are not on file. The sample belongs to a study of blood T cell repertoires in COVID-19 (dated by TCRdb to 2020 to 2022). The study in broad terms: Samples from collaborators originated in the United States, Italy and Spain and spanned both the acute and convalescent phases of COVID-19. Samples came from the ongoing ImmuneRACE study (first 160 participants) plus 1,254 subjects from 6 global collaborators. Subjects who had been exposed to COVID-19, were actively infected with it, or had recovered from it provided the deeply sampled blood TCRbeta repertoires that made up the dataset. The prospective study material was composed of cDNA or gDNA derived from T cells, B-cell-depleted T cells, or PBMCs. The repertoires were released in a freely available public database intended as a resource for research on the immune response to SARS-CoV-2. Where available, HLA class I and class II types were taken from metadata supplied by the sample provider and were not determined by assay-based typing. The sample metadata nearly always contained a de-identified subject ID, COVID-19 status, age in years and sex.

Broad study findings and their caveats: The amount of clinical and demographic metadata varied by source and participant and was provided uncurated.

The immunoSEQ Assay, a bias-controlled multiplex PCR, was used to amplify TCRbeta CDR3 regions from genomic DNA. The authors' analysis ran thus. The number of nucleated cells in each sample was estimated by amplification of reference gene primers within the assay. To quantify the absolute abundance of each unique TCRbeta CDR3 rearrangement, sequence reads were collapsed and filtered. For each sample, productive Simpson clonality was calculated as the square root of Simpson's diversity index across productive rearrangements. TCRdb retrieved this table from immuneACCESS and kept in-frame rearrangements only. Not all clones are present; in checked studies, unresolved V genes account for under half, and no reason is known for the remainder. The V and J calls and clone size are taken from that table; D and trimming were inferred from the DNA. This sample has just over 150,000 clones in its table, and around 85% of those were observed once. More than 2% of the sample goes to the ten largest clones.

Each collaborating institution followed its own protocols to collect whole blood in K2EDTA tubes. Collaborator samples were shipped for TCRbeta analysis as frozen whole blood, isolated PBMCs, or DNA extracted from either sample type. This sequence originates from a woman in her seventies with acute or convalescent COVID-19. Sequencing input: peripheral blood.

The DNA is TGTGCCAGCAGCACGGGACAGGGTAACGAGCAGTACGTC. Translated, this is CASSTGQGNEQYV. The V and J genes are TRBV2 and TRBJ2-7, with 9 bases aligning to TRBD1. Counted from cysteine to valine, this CDR3 has 13 amino acids. Just the 39-base CDR3 DNA is kept, in frame starting at base 1. Taken from the germline V gene, the CDR1 and CDR2 loops are SNHLY and FYNNEI. V lost 6 bases and J lost 5 bases, and the count of bases not matched to a germline gene is 5.